What follows is one TCR beta chain and its context. The table lists this clonotype with a few counts. There is no known antigen for this receptor. No quality values exist for individual bases; no much larger clone is one base distant. The germline V gene gives CDR1 as SNHLY and CDR2 as FYNNEI. V was cut back by 6 bases and J by 4 bases, leaving a gap of 7 bases between them. The CDR3 starts with the cysteine, ends with the phenylalanine, and has 13 residues. Just CDR3 DNA is preserved here, 39 bases in frame from base 1. The data stem from a study of CD8 T cells in ankylosing spondylitis (TCRdb year 2017). Broadly, across the study: The study set out to find disease-linked TCR variants by profiling T cell receptor beta repertoires in ankylosing spondylitis patients and healthy donors. The full study cohort was made up of about 24 ankylosing spondylitis patients and 108 healthy donors. Peripheral blood was sampled, and synovial fluid was additionally collected from ankylosing spondylitis patients. What the research found in general, with its limitations: Blood from ankylosing spondylitis patients appeared to be characterized by a TCR beta motif composed of eight highly homologous amino acid variants. Significant enrichment of the disease-linked clones was reported in matched synovial fluid samples from ankylosing spondylitis patients. In peripheral blood, the disease-linked clones were found at relatively low frequencies and had a CD8+ phenotype. Some of the motif variants had been reported before in the synovial fluid and blood of reactive arthritis patients, a finding that suggests common disease-initiation mechanisms.

The run used an Illumina HiSeq 2500. TCR beta libraries were prepared by quantitative 5'-RACE with molecular barcodes. The authors' pipeline ran thus. A new computational method based on a probabilistic model of VDJ rearrangement was used to identify disease-linked TCR variants. TCRdb trimmed public reads at Q25 via fastp, called clones via MiXCR and kept in-frame beta chains. Each CDR3 protein gets just one entry, which takes the most common genes and DNA from the rows behind it. Clone size and V and J calls follow TCRdb, not the original study. Within this sample are around 440,000 distinct CDR3 sequences, with 15% to 20% of them counted one time only. The ten most abundant clones make up approximately 1% of the sample.

Material for sequencing was blood, either unsorted or a sorted T cell fraction (not recorded which). The receptor comes from a male donor with ankylosing spondylitis. Recombination connected TRBV2 to TRBJ1-6; too little of a D gene remains to name it. The CDR3 corresponds to CASSGPYNSPLHF. The DNA sequence follows: TGTGCCAGCAGCGGGCCGTATAATTCACCCCTCCACTTT.